The T cell receptor beta chain under discussion was sequenced for a study of PD-1 blockade in classical Hodgkin lymphoma. With no exception, relapse followed autologous stem cell transplantation in all patients, and brentuximab vedotin exposure varied. This clone was detected only a few times. The antigen remains undetermined. Study findings and constraints: Reports indicated that newly diagnosed patients had lower baseline TCR diversity than healthy donors did.

TCRdb keeps only in-frame clones here, not all; method: immunoSEQ multiplex PCR. The table has roughly 40,000 clones, 60% to 85% seen once. Between the trimmed V and J ends, which lost 2 bases and 3 bases, there was a span of 10 bases. Germline V gene data show CDR1 as GTSNPN and CDR2 as SVGIG (reference sequence). This CDR3 is built from 13 residues. Specimen: peripheral blood mononuclear cells (PBMCs), collected at baseline. The rearrangement joins TRBV30 to TRBJ1-1; D remains unclear. The TCR comes from a human donor with classical Hodgkin lymphoma. For the CDR3, the DNA is TGTGCCTGGAGTACAGCTGGGGACACTGAAGCTTTCTTT. This gives the protein CAWSTAGDTEAFF.